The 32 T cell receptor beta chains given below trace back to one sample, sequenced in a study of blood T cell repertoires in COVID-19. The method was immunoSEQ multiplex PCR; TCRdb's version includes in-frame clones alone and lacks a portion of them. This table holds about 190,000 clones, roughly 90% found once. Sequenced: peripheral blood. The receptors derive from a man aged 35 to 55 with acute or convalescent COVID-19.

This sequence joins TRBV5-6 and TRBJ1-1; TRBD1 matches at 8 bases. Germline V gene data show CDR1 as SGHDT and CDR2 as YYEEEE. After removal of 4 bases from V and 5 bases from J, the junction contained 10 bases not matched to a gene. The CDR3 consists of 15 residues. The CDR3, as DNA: TGTGCCAGCAGCACGCTACGACAGGGGATAACTGAAGCTTTCTTT. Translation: CASSTLRQGITEAFF.

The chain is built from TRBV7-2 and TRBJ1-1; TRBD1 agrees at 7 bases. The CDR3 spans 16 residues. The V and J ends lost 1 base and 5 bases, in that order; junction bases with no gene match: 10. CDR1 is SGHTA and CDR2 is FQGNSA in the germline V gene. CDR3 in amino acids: CASSLEGQGVRTEAFF. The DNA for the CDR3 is TGTGCCAGCAGCTTAGAGGGGCAGGGGGTGCGGACTGAAGCTTTCTTT.

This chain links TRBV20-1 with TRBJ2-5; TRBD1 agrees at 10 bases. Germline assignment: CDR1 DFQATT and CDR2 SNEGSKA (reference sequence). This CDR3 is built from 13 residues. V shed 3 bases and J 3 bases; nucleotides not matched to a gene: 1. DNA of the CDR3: TGCAGTGCTAGTGGGACAGGGGAAGAGACCCAGTACTTC. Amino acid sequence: CSASGTGEETQYF.

DNA for the CDR3: TGCAGCGGCCGGGACAGGGAACAAGAGACCCAGTACTTC. Translating it yields CSGRDREQETQYF. The chain is built from TRBV29-1 and TRBJ2-5; 9 nucleotides match TRBD1. V gave up 7 bases and J gave up 2 bases; unmatched junction bases: 5. The CDR3 length is 13 residues. Germline CDR1 SQVTM, CDR2 ANQGSEA. Combining the CDR3 with reference TRBV29-1 and TRBJ2-5 gives the whole variable domain SAVISQKPSRDICQRGTSLTIQCQVDSQVTMMFWYRQQPGQSLTLIATANQGSEATYESGFVIDKFPISRPNLTFSTLTVSNMSPEDSSIYLCSGRDREQETQYFGPGTRLLVL.

CDR3 loop: CASSYEGLRTDTQYF. CDR3 DNA: TGTGCCAGCAGTTACGAGGGACTCCGCACAGATACGCAGTATTTT. V usage is TRBV6-2 or TRBV6-3 and J usage is TRBJ2-3; possible D gene TRBD2, 6 bases. CDR3 length: 15 amino acids. V shed 2 bases and J shed 1 base, with 10 bases lying between them. In germline, CDR1 is MNHEY, CDR2 SVGEGT.

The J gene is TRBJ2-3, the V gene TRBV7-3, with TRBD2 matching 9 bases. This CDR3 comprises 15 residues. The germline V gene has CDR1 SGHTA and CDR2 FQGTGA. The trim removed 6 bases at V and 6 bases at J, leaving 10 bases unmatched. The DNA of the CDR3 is TGTGCCAGCAGTCGGAGCGGGGGGAGTGTGGATACGCAGTATTTT. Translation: CASSRSGGSVDTQYF.

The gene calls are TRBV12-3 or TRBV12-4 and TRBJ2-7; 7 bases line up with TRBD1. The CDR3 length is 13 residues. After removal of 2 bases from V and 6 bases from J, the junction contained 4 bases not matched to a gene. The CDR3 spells CASSLRGGSEQYF. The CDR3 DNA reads TGTGCCAGCAGTTTACGAGGGGGCAGCGAGCAGTACTTC.

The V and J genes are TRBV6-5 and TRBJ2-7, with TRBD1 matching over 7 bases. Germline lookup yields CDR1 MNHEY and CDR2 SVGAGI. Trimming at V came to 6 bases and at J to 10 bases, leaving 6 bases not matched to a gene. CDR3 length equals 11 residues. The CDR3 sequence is CASRVRDSQYF. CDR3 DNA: TGTGCCAGCAGAGTACGGGACAGTCAGTACTTC.

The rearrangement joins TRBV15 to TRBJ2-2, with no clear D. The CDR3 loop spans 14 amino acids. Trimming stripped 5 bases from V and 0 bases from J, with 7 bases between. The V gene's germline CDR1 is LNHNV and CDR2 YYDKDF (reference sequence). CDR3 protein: CATSVRTNTGELFF. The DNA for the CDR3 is TGTGCCACCAGCGTGCGAACGAACACCGGGGAGCTGTTTTTT.

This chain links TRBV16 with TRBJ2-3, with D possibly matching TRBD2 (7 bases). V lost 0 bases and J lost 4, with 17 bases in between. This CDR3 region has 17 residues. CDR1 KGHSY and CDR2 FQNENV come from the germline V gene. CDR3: CASSQSGGRYSADTQYF. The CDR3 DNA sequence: TGTGCCAGCAGCCAATCGGGGGGGCGATACTCGGCAGATACGCAGTATTTT.

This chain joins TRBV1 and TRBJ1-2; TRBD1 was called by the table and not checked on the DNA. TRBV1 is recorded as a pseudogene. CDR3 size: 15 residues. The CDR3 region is CTSRHGTGSDYGYTF. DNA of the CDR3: TGCACCAGCAGACACGGGACAGGGTCTGACTATGGCTACACCTTC.

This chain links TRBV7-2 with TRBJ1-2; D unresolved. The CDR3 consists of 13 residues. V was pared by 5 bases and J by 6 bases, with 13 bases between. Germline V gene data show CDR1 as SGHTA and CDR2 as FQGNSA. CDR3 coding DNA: TGTGCCAGCAGCCCACATCGGAGCGATGGCTACACCTTC. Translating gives CASSPHRSDGYTF. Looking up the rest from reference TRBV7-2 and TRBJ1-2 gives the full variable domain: GAGVSQSPSNKVTEKGKDVELRCDPISGHTALYWYRQSLGQGLEFLIYFQGNSAPDKSGLPSDRFSAERTGGSVSTLTIQRTQQEDSAVYLCASSPHRSDGYTFGSGTRLTVV.

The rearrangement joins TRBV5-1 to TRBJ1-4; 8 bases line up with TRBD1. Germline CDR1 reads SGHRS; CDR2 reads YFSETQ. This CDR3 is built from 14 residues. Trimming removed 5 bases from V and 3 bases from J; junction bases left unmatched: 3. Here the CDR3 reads CASSQQGANEKLFF. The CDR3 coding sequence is TGCGCCAGCAGTCAACAGGGGGCTAATGAAAAACTGTTTTTT.

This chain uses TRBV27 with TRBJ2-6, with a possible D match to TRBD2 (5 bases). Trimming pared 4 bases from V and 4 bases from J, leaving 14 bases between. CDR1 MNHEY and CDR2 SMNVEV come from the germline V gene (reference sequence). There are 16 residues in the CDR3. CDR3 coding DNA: TGTGCCAGCAGTTCCCTCGGGGTGACCGGGGCCAACGTCCTGACTTTC. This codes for CASSSLGVTGANVLTF.

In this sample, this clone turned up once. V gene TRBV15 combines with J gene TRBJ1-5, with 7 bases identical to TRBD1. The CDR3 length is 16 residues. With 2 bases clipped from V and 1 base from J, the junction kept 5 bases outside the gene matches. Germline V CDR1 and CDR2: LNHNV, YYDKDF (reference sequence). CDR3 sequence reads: CATSRSGTVSNQPQHF. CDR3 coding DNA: TGTGCCACCAGCAGATCCGGGACAGTAAGCAATCAGCCCCAGCATTTT.

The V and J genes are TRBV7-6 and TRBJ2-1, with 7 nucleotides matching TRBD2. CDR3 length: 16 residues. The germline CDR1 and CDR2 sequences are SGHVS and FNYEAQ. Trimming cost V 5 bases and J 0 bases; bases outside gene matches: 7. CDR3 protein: CASSTLLASSYNEQFF. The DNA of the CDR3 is TGTGCCAGCAGCACCTTACTAGCGAGCTCCTACAATGAGCAGTTCTTC.

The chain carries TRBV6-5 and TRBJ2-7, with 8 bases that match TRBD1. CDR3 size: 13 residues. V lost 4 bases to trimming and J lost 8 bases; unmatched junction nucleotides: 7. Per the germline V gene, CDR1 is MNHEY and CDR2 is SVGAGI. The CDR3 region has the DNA TGTGCCAGCAGTTTGGACAGGGTAGGTCAGCAGTACTTC. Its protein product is CASSLDRVGQQYF.

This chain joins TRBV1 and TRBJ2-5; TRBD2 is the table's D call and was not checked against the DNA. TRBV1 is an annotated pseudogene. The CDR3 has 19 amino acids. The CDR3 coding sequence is TGCACCAGCAGCCCCCGTCGGTTTGACCAGCGGGGGGTCAAAGAGACCCAGTACTTC. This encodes CTSSPRRFDQRGVKETQYF.

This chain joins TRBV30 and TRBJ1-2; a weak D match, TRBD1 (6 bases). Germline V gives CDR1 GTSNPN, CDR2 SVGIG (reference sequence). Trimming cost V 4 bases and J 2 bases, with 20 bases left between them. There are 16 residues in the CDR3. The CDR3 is CAWTLLNAGGNYGYTF. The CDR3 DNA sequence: TGTGCCTGGACCCTGCTCAATGCGGGGGGCAACTATGGCTACACCTTC.

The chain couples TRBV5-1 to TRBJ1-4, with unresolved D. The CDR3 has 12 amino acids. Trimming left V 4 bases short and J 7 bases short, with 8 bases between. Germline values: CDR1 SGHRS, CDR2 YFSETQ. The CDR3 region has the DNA TGCGCCAGCAGCCAAGAGGGTGAAAAACTGTTTTTT. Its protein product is CASSQEGEKLFF.

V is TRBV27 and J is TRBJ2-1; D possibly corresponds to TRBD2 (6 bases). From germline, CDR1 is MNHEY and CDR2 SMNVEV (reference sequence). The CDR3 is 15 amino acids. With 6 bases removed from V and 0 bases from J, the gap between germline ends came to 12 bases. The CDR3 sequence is CASRIGGTSYNEQFF. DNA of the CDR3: TGTGCCAGCAGAATAGGCGGGACCTCCTACAATGAGCAGTTCTTC.

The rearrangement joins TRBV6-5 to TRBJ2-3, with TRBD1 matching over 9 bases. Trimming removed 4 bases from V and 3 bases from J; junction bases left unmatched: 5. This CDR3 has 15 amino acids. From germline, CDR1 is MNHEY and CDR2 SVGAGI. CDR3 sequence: CASSFTTGGTDTQYF. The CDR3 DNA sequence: TGTGCCAGCAGTTTCACGACAGGGGGTACAGATACGCAGTATTTT.

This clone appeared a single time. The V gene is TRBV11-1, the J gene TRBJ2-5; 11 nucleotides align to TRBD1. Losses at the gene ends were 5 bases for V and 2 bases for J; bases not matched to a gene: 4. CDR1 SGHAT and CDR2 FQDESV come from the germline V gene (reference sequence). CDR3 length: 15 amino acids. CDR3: CASSPGQGAQETQYF. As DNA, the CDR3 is TGTGCCAGCAGCCCCGGACAGGGGGCTCAAGAGACCCAGTACTTC.

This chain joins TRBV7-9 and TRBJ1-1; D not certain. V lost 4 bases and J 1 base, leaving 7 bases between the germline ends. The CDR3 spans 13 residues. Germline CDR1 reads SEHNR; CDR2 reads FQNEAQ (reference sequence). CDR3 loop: CASSWGGNTEAFF. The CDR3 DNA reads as TGTGCCAGCAGCTGGGGAGGGAACACTGAAGCTTTCTTT.

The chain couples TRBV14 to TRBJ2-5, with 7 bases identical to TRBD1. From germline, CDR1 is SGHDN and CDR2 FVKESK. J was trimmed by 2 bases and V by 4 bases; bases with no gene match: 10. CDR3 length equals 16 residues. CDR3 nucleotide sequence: TGTGCCAGCAGCCTCCGGGACAGTCAACTACAAGAGACCCAGTACTTC. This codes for CASSLRDSQLQETQYF.

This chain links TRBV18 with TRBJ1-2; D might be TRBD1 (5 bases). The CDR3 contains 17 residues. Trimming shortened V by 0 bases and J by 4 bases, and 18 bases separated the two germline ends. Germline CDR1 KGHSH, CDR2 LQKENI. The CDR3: CASSPPGAAGNSYGYTF. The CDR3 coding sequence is TGTGCCAGCTCACCACCGGGCGCGGCAGGGAACTCCTATGGCTACACCTTC.

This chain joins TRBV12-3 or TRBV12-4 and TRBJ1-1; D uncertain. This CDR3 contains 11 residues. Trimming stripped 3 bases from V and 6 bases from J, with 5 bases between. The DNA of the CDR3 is TGTGCCAGCAGTTTTGGCCCTGAAGCTTTCTTT. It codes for CASSFGPEAFF.

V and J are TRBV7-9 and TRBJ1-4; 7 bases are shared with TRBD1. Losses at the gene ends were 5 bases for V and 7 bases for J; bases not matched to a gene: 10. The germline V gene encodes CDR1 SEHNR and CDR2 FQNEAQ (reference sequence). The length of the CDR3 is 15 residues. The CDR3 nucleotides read TGTGCCAGCAGCCCGGGGACAGTAGGAGTTGAAAAACTGTTTTTT. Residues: CASSPGTVGVEKLFF.

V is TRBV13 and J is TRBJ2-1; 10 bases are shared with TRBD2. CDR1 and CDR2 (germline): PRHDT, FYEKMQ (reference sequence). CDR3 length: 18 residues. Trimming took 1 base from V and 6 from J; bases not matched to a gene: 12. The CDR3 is CASSLAFLSSGGVNEQFF. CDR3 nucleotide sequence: TGTGCCAGCAGCTTAGCCTTCCTATCTAGCGGGGGTGTCAATGAGCAGTTCTTC.

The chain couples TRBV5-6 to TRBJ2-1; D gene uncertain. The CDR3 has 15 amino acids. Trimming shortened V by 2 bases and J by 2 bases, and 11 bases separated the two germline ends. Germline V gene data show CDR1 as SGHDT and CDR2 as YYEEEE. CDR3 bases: TGTGCCAGCAGCTTAGTTGCGATCCCCTACAATGAGCAGTTCTTC. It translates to CASSLVAIPYNEQFF.

The CDR3 spells CSASRLREGEQFF. Written as DNA, the CDR3 is TGCAGTGCTAGTAGGCTAAGAGAGGGTGAGCAGTTCTTC. This chain connects TRBV20-1 to TRBJ2-1; D may be TRBD2 (5 bases). Per the germline V gene, CDR1 is DFQATT and CDR2 is SNEGSKA (reference sequence). The V and J ends lost 3 bases and 9 bases respectively, with 15 bases between them. The CDR3 contains 13 residues.

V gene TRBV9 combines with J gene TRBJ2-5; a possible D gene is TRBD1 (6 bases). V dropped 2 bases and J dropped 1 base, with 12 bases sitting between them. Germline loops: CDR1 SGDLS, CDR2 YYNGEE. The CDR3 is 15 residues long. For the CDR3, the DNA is TGTGCCAGCAGCGTGGCAGGGGTCCTCCAAGAGACCCAGTACTTC. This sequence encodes CASSVAGVLQETQYF.